This T cell receptor beta chain was recovered during a study of technical replicates of blood from a handful of donors. Assay used: immunoSEQ multiplex PCR; TCRdb lists only in-frame clones, some missing. Altogether tens of thousands of clones are present, approximately 90% being singletons, with the ten largest covering 4.7%. CDR3 size: 15 residues. CDR1 and CDR2 from the germline V gene are LNHNV and YYDKDF (reference sequence). Between the trimmed V and J ends, which lost 5 bases and 10 bases, there was a span of 18 bases. This TCR came from a human donor in good health. Some clones in this sample may be carry-over from other donors' samples. The chain recombines TRBV15 with TRBJ1-6, with D maybe TRBD1 (5 bases). What was sequenced was PBMCs. The CDR3 is CATSEGQGLESPLHF. As DNA, the CDR3 is TGTGCCACCAGCGAAGGGCAGGGATTAGAATCACCCCTCCACTTT.